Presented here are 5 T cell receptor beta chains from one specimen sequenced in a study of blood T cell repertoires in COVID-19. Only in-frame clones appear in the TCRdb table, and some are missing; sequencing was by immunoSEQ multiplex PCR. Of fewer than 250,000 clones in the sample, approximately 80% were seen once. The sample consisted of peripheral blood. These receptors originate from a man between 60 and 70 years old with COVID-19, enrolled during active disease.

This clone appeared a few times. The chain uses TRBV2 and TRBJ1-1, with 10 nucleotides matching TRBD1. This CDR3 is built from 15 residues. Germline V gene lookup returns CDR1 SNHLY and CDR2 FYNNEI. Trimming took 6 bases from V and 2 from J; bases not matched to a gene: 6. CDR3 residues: CASRERQGANTEAFF. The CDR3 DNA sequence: TGTGCCAGCAGGGAACGACAGGGGGCCAACACTGAAGCTTTCTTT.

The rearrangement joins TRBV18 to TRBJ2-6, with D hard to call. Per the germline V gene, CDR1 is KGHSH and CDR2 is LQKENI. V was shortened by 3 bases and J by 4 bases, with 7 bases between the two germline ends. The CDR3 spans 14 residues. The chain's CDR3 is CASSPKAGANVLTF. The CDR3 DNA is TGTGCCAGCTCACCCAAAGCGGGGGCCAACGTCCTGACTTTC.

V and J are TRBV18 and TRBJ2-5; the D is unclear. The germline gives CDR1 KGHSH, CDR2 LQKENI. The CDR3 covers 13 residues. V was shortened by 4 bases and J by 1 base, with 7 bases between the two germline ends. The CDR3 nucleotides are TGTGCCAGCTCACTGACAAGCCAAGAGACCCAGTACTTC. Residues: CASSLTSQETQYF.

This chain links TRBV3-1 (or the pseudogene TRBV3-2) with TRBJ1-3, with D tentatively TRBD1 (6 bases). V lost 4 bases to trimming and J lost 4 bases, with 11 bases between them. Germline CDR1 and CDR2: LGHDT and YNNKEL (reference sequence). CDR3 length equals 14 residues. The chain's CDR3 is CASSPRTAGNTIYF. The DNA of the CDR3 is TGTGCCAGCAGCCCCCGGACAGCCGGAAACACCATATATTTT.

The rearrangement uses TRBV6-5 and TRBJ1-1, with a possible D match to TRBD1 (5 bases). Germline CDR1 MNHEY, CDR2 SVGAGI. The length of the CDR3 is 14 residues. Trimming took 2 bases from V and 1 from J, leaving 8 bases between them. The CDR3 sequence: CASSYRGWNTEAFF. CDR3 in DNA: TGTGCCAGCAGTTACAGGGGTTGGAACACTGAAGCTTTCTTT.